The rows below give T cell receptor beta chains drawn from one sample of a study of blood T cell repertoires in COVID-19. Method: immunoSEQ multiplex PCR; TCRdb's copy keeps in-frame clones and lacks some. The sample contains around 270,000 clones, 75% to 95% of which appear only once. Sequenced input: peripheral blood. These receptors all come from a young adult with COVID-19, enrolled during active disease. Each CDR3 is given with its conserved first and last residue. Not all rows give a size; the values are once, few, many and, for expanded clones, a class.

J gene | clone size | V gene | CDR3 protein
TRBJ2-4 | - | TRBV7-2 | CASTQGGRGNIQYF
TRBJ2-3 | - | TRBV28 | CASSQLHGVAGEGDTQYF
TRBJ2-1 | - | TRBV7-2 | CASSRGGTASKQFF
TRBJ1-3 | - | TRBV19 | CASSIEWSSGNTIYF
TRBJ2-2 | - | TRBV27 | CASSPWTDTGELFF
TRBJ2-2 | - | TRBV4-1 | CASSALTGELFF
TRBJ1-1 | - | TRBV4-3 | CASSQGDRPTILYWPYTEAFF
TRBJ1-3 | - | TRBV6-2/TRBV6-3 | CASSTRSGTGGHSSGNTIYF
TRBJ2-1 | - | TRBV12-2 | CASRLDRGKNEQFF
TRBJ1-4 | - | TRBV11-2 | CASSLQVGGNEKLFF
TRBJ1-2 | - | TRBV5-1 | CASSEDTAWYGYTF
TRBJ2-3 | - | TRBV5-1 | CASSPTSGRAGDTQYF
TRBJ2-1 | - | TRBV11-2 | CASGRTSGRAWEQFF
TRBJ1-6 | - | TRBV7-9 | CASRAKGKLNSPLHF
TRBJ2-7 | - | TRBV4-1 | CASSLRDRSTYEQYF
TRBJ2-7 | - | TRBV24-1 | CATSDQTGGLGYEQYF
TRBJ1-1 | - | TRBV12-3/TRBV12-4 | CASSSRQGTEAFF
TRBJ2-3 | - | TRBV2 | CASSESLGGSTDTQYF
TRBJ2-7 | - | TRBV4-2 | CASSQDGTRGGEQYF
TRBJ1-3 | - | TRBV6-5 | CAIGAFSGNTIYF
TRBJ2-7 | - | TRBV7-3 | CASSLAGGTTYEQYF
TRBJ1-2 | - | TRBV6-5 | CASSPRQGVRFGYTF
TRBJ1-2 | - | TRBV7-2 | CASSVGQLRGLTF
TRBJ1-2 | - | TRBV19 | CASSRQETNYGYTF
TRBJ2-1 | - | TRBV19 | CASSLVQGGLYNEQFF
TRBJ2-7 | - | TRBV29-1 | CSVGGGERWEIYEQYF
TRBJ2-7 | - | TRBV27 | CASSLSRPYEQYF
TRBJ2-2 | - | TRBV9 | CASSVRGILVAGELFF
TRBJ2-7 | - | TRBV27 | CACGEGTLEQYF
TRBJ2-5 | - | TRBV29-1 | CSVAAGGSETQYF
TRBJ2-1 | - | TRBV6-4 | CASSEYSWSGDNEQFF
TRBJ1-1 | - | TRBV19 | CASSTYRGGRTEAFF
TRBJ1-1 | - | TRBV6-5 | CASQNRANTEAFF
TRBJ2-3 | - | TRBV18 | CASSPPGGAGSDTQYF
TRBJ2-1 | - | TRBV5-1 | CASSSSGPYNEQFF
TRBJ2-7 | - | TRBV21-1 | CASEEDVFSPEQYF
TRBJ2-7 | once | TRBV12-3/TRBV12-4 | CASSLGGDEQYF
TRBJ1-5 | - | TRBV4-1 | CASSPKENSNQPQHF
TRBJ2-2 | - | TRBV25-1 | CASRGAGELFF
TRBJ2-1 | - | TRBV5-1 | CASSEKYSGTGGEQFF
TRBJ2-7 | - | TRBV24-1 | CATSDGSGDYYEQYF
TRBJ1-1 | - | TRBV28 | CASSLLSMNTEAFF